Listed here are 5 T cell receptor beta chains from one sample, sequenced in a study of OX40 agonist ivuxolimab in advanced cancers. The method was the immunoSEQ multiplex PCR assay. As stored in TCRdb, this immuneACCESS dataset retains in-frame rearrangements with V and J assigned. A fraction of the clones does not appear; measured against another copy, unresolved V genes explain less than half of the discrepancy, and the remainder lacks a known reason. In this sample the table shows about 64,000 clones, about four fifths of which occur a single time. The biggest ten clones account for roughly 2.3% of the sample. The sample in question was CD4+ or CD8+ T cells sorted from blood, obtained in a trial of the OX40 agonist ivuxolimab. The receptors were sampled from an adult with an advanced solid tumor such as melanoma, head and neck, liver or kidney cancer.

The CDR3 region has the DNA TGCGCCAGCAGCTTGACATATGCGGGGGAAGTAAGCACAGATACGCAGTATTTT. This translates into CASSLTYAGEVSTDTQYF. The V call is TRBV5-1, the J call TRBJ2-3; 7 bases agree with TRBD2. Germline V CDR1 and CDR2: SGHRS, YFSETQ. There are 18 residues in the CDR3. Trimming took 1 base from V and 0 from J; bases not matched to a gene: 11.

For the CDR3, the DNA is TGTGCCAGCAGCGTAGGCCCCACGGGGGGAGGTTACGGAAACACCATATATTTT. Translation gives CASSVGPTGGGYGNTIYF. This rearrangement joins TRBV9 to TRBJ1-3; a possible D gene is TRBD1 (5 bases). The CDR3 has 18 amino acids. Germline V gene data show CDR1 as SGDLS and CDR2 as YYNGEE. V dropped 0 bases and J dropped 4 bases, with 20 bases sitting between them.

The V and J genes are TRBV6-6 and TRBJ2-7; D gene uncertain. Looked up from germline, CDR1 is MNHNY and CDR2 is SVGAGI (reference sequence). This CDR3 has 13 amino acids. Trimming shortened V by 2 bases and J by 2 bases, and 7 bases separated the two germline ends. CDR3 protein: CASSYTRTYEQYF. CDR3 bases: TGTGCCAGCAGTTACACCAGAACCTACGAGCAGTACTTC.

This clone was found a few times. The chain carries TRBV4-3 and TRBJ2-7, with D possibly matching TRBD1 (5 bases). V gave up 5 bases and J gave up 3 bases, with 14 bases separating them. Germline V CDR1 and CDR2: LGHNA, YSLEER. CDR3 size: 14 residues. The CDR3 coding sequence is TGCGCCAGCAGCTCGCTCGCAGGGTACTACGAGCAGTACTTC. This gives the protein CASSSLAGYYEQYF.

This sequence joins TRBV6-1 and TRBJ2-6; possible D gene TRBD2, 5 bases. Germline V lookup: CDR1 MNHNS, CDR2 SASEGT. The CDR3 covers 15 residues. The ends were cut back, 6 bases at V and 4 bases at J, with 13 bases in the middle. This CDR3 reads CASRSNWEGANVLTF. In DNA form, the CDR3 reads TGTGCCAGCAGATCCAACTGGGAGGGGGCCAACGTCCTGACTTTC.